These T cell receptor beta chains were read from a single sample in a study of radiotherapy plus CTLA-4 blockade in lung cancer. Libraries were prepared by immunoSEQ multiplex PCR; TCRdb keeps only in-frame clonotypes and omits some of them. The table has approximately 40,000 clones, 75% to 80% seen once; the top ten hold 2.6%. This specimen was peripheral blood, taken from a patient treated with radiotherapy plus ipilimumab. These receptor sequences come from a human donor with non-small cell lung cancer whose response to radiotherapy plus ipilimumab could not be evaluated. CDR3s include the opening cysteine and the closing phenylalanine or tryptophan. A D gene is named only where the DNA matches it firmly. Size tells how often a clone was seen (once, few, many) or the class of an expanded clone, and some rows leave it out.

clone size	D gene	J gene	V gene	CDR3 DNA	CDR3 protein
once	TRBD1	TRBJ2-2	TRBV29-1	TGCAGCGTGAGGACAGGGCTGAACACCGGGGAGCTGTTTTTT	CSVRTGLNTGELFF
.	TRBD2	TRBJ2-5	TRBV4-1	TGCGCCAGCAGCCGTTGGACTAGCAGCCAAGAGACCCAGTACTTC	CASSRWTSSQETQYF
.	.	TRBJ1-3	TRBV9	TGTGCCAGCAGCGTGAACCAGGGAAACACCATATATTTT	CASSVNQGNTIYF
.	TRBD1	TRBJ2-7	TRBV18	TGTGCCAGCTCACCTCGGACAGGGGGCTGGGAGCAGTACTTC	CASSPRTGGWEQYF
.	TRBD1	TRBJ1-4	TRBV18	TGTGCCAGCTCACCGAGACAGGGGGCTGAAAAACTGTTTTTT	CASSPRQGAEKLFF
.	TRBD1	TRBJ2-7	TRBV29-1	TGCAGCGTTACAGGGGGCGCATACGAGCAGTACTTC	CSVTGGAYEQYF
.	TRBD2	TRBJ2-3	TRBV28	TGTGCCAGCAGTTTCTTAGCGGGGGGTGGGAATACGCAGTATTTT	CASSFLAGGGNTQYF
.	TRBD1	TRBJ1-4	TRBV18	TGTGCCAGCTCACCCCCTGGACAGGGCACTAATGAAAAACTGTTTTTT	CASSPPGQGTNEKLFF
few	.	TRBJ1-4	TRBV7-9	TGTGCCAGCAGCCGCGTTGAGGGAGATGAAAAACTGTTTTTT	CASSRVEGDEKLFF
.	TRBD2	TRBJ2-7	TRBV5-6	TGTGCCAGCAGCTCGGGGCGGGGGTCAGTCTACGAGCAGTACTTC	CASSSGRGSVYEQYF
.	.	TRBJ1-1	TRBV7-7	TGTGCCAGCAGCTTGGACAGTCTCACTGAAGCTTTCTTT	CASSLDSLTEAFF